This TCR beta chain derives from a study of T-cell memory formation after mild COVID-19. The CDR3 is 15 amino acids. CDR1 is SGHRS and CDR2 is YFSETQ in the germline V gene. V lost 0 bases, J lost 3 bases, and 10 bases lay in between. For this clonotype: Its matching antigen is unknown.

Study-level points and caveats: The appearance of some responding clones in pre-infection memory suggested that cross-reactive memory joined. Those CD4+ clones that contracted were mainly in CM and EM (CD8+ ones in EMRA).

Employing constant-segment primers, 5'RACE generated TCR alpha and TCR beta cDNA libraries bearing sample barcodes and UMIs. From the 5' RACE reads, TCRdb called clonotypes with MiXCR, one entry per CDR3 protein. This table has about 200,000 distinct CDR3 sequences, under 20% appearing once. The sample was PBMCs or a T cell subset sorted from them (not recorded which). This clonotype originated in an adult woman who had mild COVID-19 (a few samples of this study predate the infection). Cell type and time point are not known. The chain joins TRBV5-1 to TRBJ2-1; D gene ambiguous. This CDR3 is CASSLGLDDYNEQFF. The DNA for the CDR3 is TGCGCCAGCAGCTTGGGACTTGACGACTACAATGAGCAGTTCTTC.